These 13 T cell receptor beta chains originate from one sample sequenced in a study of HIV-infected children after antiretroviral therapy interruption. Indicated treatment: PENTA 11 planned treatment interruption arm or continuous ART arm. RNA-based 3' RACE libraries used unique molecular identifiers. TCRdb independently ran MiXCR on the 3' RACE reads; one entry per CDR3 protein. The data hold about 89,000 distinct CDR3 sequences, with around 6.9% observed a single time. The source material was CD45RA+ CD4+ T cells from PBMCs, pooled from several time points, sampled from a donor given antiretroviral therapy, either interrupted or continuous. The subset: naive CD4+ CD45RA+ CD45RO- T cells. All receptors come from a pool of human donors with HIV.

This clonotype appeared many times. The rearrangement uses TRBV29-1 and TRBJ1-1; 10 bases agree with TRBD1. The J segment lost 4 bases and the V segment lost 7 bases, leaving 9 bases of the junction unmatched. The CDR3 is 14 amino acids. Germline CDR1 SQVTM, CDR2 ANQGSEA. CDR3: CSAPGQGLGTEAFF. For the CDR3, the DNA is TGCAGCGCCCCGGGACAGGGGCTTGGCACTGAAGCTTTCTTT.

The gene calls are TRBV12-3 or TRBV12-4 and TRBJ1-4; TRBD1 aligns across 9 bases. Trimming at V came to 1 base and at J to 10 bases, leaving 10 bases not matched to a gene. The CDR3 runs 16 residues. The CDR3 here is CASSLDSPGTGSKLFF. Here the CDR3 DNA reads TGTGCCAGCAGTTTAGATTCCCCCGGGACAGGGTCAAAACTGTTTTTT.

This clonotype was counted a few times. This chain connects TRBV12-3 or TRBV12-4 to TRBJ1-1; weak D call: TRBD1 (5 bases). V lost 7 bases, J lost 11 bases, and 20 bases lay in between. The CDR3 extends over 13 amino acids. Here the CDR3 DNA reads TGTGCCAGCACCAACGGGACCGTTAACCACGCTTTCTTT. Translating it yields CASTNGTVNHAFF.

Only a few counts were recorded for this clonotype. At one end the junction does not follow the germline gene, possibly because of a read error. This rearrangement joins TRBV19 to TRBJ2-2; D may be TRBD1 (7 bases). The CDR3 consists of 12 residues. The germline CDR1 and CDR2 sequences are LNHDA and SQIVND (reference sequence). The CDR3 reads CASSAPRGVLFF. The DNA of the CDR3 is TGTGCCAGTAGTGCCCCCAGGGGGGTGCTGTTTTTT.

This clonotype was observed many times. J is TRBJ2-7 and V is TRBV19, with D possibly matching TRBD2 (5 bases). Trimming cost V 10 bases and J 3 bases, with 16 bases left between them. Germline values: CDR1 LNHDA, CDR2 SQIVND (reference sequence). CDR3 length: 13 residues. Here the CDR3 reads CATKGDSGYEQYF. CDR3 DNA sequence: TGTGCCACCAAGGGAGATTCGGGCTACGAGCAGTACTTC.

This clonotype was seen ten or more times. V usage is TRBV7-2 and J usage is TRBJ2-4; 8 bases match TRBD2. J lost 8 bases, V lost 3 bases, and 24 bases had no gene match. The CDR3 contains 20 residues. The germline CDR1 and CDR2 sequences are SGHTA and FQGNSA. The CDR3 protein is CASSFRGPGAMGGRSDIQYF. The CDR3 bases are TGTGCCAGCAGCTTCCGGGGGCCGGGGGCGATGGGCGGGAGGTCAGACATTCAGTACTTC.

This clonotype showed up many times. The gene calls are TRBV6-1 and TRBJ1-1; D gene unclear. The CDR3 length is 13 residues. Looked up from germline, CDR1 is MNHNS and CDR2 is SASEGT. The V and J ends lost 5 bases and 3 bases respectively, with 10 bases between them. DNA of the CDR3: TGTGCCAGCAGTAACGTATGGGACACTGAAGCTTTCTTT. Encoded protein: CASSNVWDTEAFF.

At least ten counts were recorded for this clonotype. This chain uses TRBV7-2 with TRBJ1-3, with D maybe TRBD1 (5 bases). Germline assignment: CDR1 SGHTA and CDR2 FQGNSA. V was pared by 1 base and J by 4 bases, with 14 bases between. This CDR3 region has 16 residues. Written as DNA, the CDR3 is TGTGCCAGCAGCTTAGAATGGGGCGGCTCGGGAAACACCATATATTTT. It codes for CASSLEWGGSGNTIYF.

At least ten counts were recorded for this clonotype. The chain recombines TRBV19 with TRBJ2-2; D is tentatively TRBD1 or TRBD2 (6 bases each). The CDR3 spans 16 residues. V shed 6 bases and J shed 4 bases, with 18 bases lying between them. Looked up from germline, CDR1 is LNHDA and CDR2 is SQIVND (reference sequence). The CDR3 region has the DNA TGTGCCAGTAGCTGGGGCTGGGGGGCGAGCACCGGGGAGCTGTTTTTT. This translates into CASSWGWGASTGELFF.

The table lists this clonotype with many counts. This rearrangement joins TRBV25-1 to TRBJ2-2; tentative D call: TRBD1 (6 bases). Trimming took off 4 bases at V and 4 bases at J, with 7 bases between the two ends. Per the germline V gene, CDR1 is MGHDK and CDR2 is SYGVNS. The CDR3 has 13 residues. Here the CDR3 reads CASSGGGTGELFF. In nucleotides, the CDR3 is TGTGCCAGCAGTGGAGGGGGCACCGGGGAGCTGTTTTTT. Combining the CDR3 with reference TRBV25-1 and TRBJ2-2 gives the whole variable domain EADIYQTPRYLVIGTGKKITLECSQTMGHDKMYWYQQDPGMELHLIHYSYGVNSTEKGDLSSESTVSRIRTEHFPLTLESARPSHTSQYLCASSGGGTGELFFGEGSRLTVL.

Many counts were recorded for this clonotype. The rearrangement uses TRBV7-3 and TRBJ2-1; no reliable D call. In germline, CDR1 is SGHTA, CDR2 FQGTGA. This CDR3 has 13 amino acids. The germline V and J ends were trimmed by 1 base and 9 bases, with 10 bases remaining between them. CDR3: CASSLSLETEQFF. The CDR3 DNA reads TGTGCCAGCAGCTTAAGTTTGGAAACTGAGCAGTTCTTC. Full variable domain (missing parts from reference TRBV7-3 and TRBJ2-1): GAGVSQTPSNKVTEKGKYVELRCDPISGHTALYWYRQSLGQGPEFLIYFQGTGAADDSGLPNDRFFAVRPEGSVSTLKIQRTERGDSAVYLCASSLSLETEQFFGPGTRLTVL.

This clonotype was observed at least ten times. The chain uses TRBV7-9 and TRBJ1-1; D is perhaps TRBD1 (6 bases). The V gene lost 5 bases and the J gene lost 4 bases, with 14 bases spanning the gap. From germline, CDR1 is SEHNR and CDR2 FQNEAQ (reference sequence). CDR3 size: 14 residues. The CDR3 here is CASSRQGPTTEAFF. In nucleotides, the CDR3 is TGTGCCAGCAGCCGGCAGGGGCCGACCACTGAAGCTTTCTTT.

There are many counts of this clonotype. The J gene is TRBJ2-1, the V gene TRBV3-1; the D gene could be TRBD1 or TRBD2 (6 bases each). The CDR3 length is 16 residues. Germline V gives CDR1 LGHDT, CDR2 YNNKEL (reference sequence). V lost 1 base, J lost 5 bases, and 15 bases lay in between. Here the CDR3 DNA reads TGTGCCAGCAGCCAAGCGGGGGCAGGGTTTAACAATGAGCAGTTCTTC. This translates into CASSQAGAGFNNEQFF.